The next 30 T cell receptor beta chains were all read from a single sample in a study of blood T cell repertoires in COVID-19. The assay was immunoSEQ multiplex PCR, and TCRdb's table has in-frame clones only and misses some. Altogether about 80,000 clones are present, around 86% being singletons, with the ten largest covering roughly 9%. Sequencing was carried out using peripheral blood. All receptors come from a human donor in a cohort sampled during active COVID-19.

CDR3: CASSSDREKLVLNGYTF. CDR3 DNA: TGTGCCAGCAGTTCGGACAGGGAAAAACTAGTATTGAATGGCTACACCTTC. The chain combines TRBV27 with TRBJ1-2; TRBD1 aligns across 8 bases. Trimming removed 4 bases from V and 6 bases from J; junction bases left unmatched: 16. CDR1 and CDR2 from the germline V gene are MNHEY and SMNVEV (reference sequence). The CDR3 contains 17 residues.

The chain employs TRBV3-1 (or the pseudogene TRBV3-2) and TRBJ2-4; TRBD1 aligns across 10 bases. The J segment lost 7 bases and the V segment lost 4 bases, leaving 10 bases of the junction unmatched. In germline, CDR1 is LGHDT, CDR2 YNNKEL (reference sequence). The CDR3 is 16 amino acids. This chain's CDR3 is CASSLPATGGRNIQYF. Here the CDR3 DNA reads TGTGCCAGCAGCCTACCGGCGACAGGGGGCAGGAACATTCAGTACTTC.

The chain recombines TRBV2 with TRBJ2-7; perhaps TRBD2 as D (5 bases). The V gene lost 5 bases and the J gene lost 1 base, with 15 bases spanning the gap. Germline V CDR1 and CDR2: SNHLY, FYNNEI. This CDR3 is built from 15 residues. The CDR3 loop reads CASSPPFGGSYEQYF. The CDR3 DNA reads as TGTGCCAGCAGTCCTCCGTTCGGAGGTTCCTACGAGCAGTACTTC.

This chain connects TRBV6-2 or TRBV6-3 to TRBJ2-7; 9 bases match TRBD1. The CDR3 runs to 15 residues. Germline-derived CDR1 and CDR2 are MNHEY and SVGEGT. V shed 4 bases, J shed 1 base, and the junction held 5 bases outside the gene matches. In DNA, the CDR3 is TGTGCCAGCAGTTCTCCGGGACAGGGTTCCTACGAGCAGTACTTC. The encoded protein is CASSSPGQGSYEQYF.

The chain carries TRBV11-2 and TRBJ1-3; 8 positions agree with TRBD1. Looked up from germline, CDR1 is SGHAT and CDR2 is FQNNGV. This CDR3 region has 15 residues. Trimming cost V 5 bases and J 2 bases; bases outside gene matches: 5. This CDR3 reads CASSPRTGPGNTIYF. As DNA, the CDR3 is TGTGCCAGCAGCCCTCGGACAGGGCCTGGAAACACCATATATTTT.

The chain uses TRBV3-1 (or the pseudogene TRBV3-2) and TRBJ2-3; D unresolved. V shed 3 bases and J shed 2 bases, with 6 bases lying between them. The CDR3 loop spans 13 amino acids. Germline V gene data show CDR1 as LGHDT and CDR2 as YNNKEL (reference sequence). CDR3 amino acids: CASSHQNTDTQYF. Here the CDR3 DNA reads TGTGCCAGCAGCCACCAGAACACAGATACGCAGTATTTT.

This clone was recorded a few times. The chain combines TRBV18 with TRBJ1-5; D might be TRBD1 (5 bases). The V end lost 7 bases, the J end lost 10 bases, and 20 bases lay between the germline ends. This CDR3 has 14 amino acids. Looked up from germline, CDR1 is KGHSH and CDR2 is LQKENI. The CDR3 DNA reads as TGTGCCAGCTGGGGGGGGAACCTCCAGGTACCCCAGCATTTT. It encodes CASWGGNLQVPQHF.

V is TRBV19 and J is TRBJ2-6, with 7 nucleotides matching TRBD2. From germline, CDR1 is LNHDA and CDR2 SQIVND (reference sequence). The CDR3 is made up of 17 amino acids. Unmatched junction bases numbered 5, after V lost 3 bases and J lost 0 bases. CDR3 nucleotide sequence: TGTGCCAGTAGTATGAAGACTAGCTCCTCTGGGGCCAACGTCCTGACTTTC. This encodes CASSMKTSSSGANVLTF.

This chain uses TRBV3-1 (or the pseudogene TRBV3-2) with TRBJ1-1; TRBD1 matches at 7 bases. There are 14 residues in the CDR3. Germline V lookup: CDR1 LGHDT, CDR2 YNNKEL (reference sequence). V dropped 3 bases and J dropped 4; count of bases not matched to a gene: 5. The CDR3 DNA is TGTGCCAGCAGCCAGCCAGGGGGAGGCACTGAAGCTTTCTTT. This translates into CASSQPGGGTEAFF.

The chain recombines TRBV28 with TRBJ1-2; maybe TRBD1 (6 bases). The CDR3 runs 14 residues. Trimming took 4 bases from V and 4 from J, leaving 13 bases between them. Germline CDR1 reads MDHEN; CDR2 reads SYDVKM. CDR3 region: CASSSGQEIYGYTF. The CDR3 DNA follows: TGTGCCAGCAGTTCGGGACAAGAAATCTATGGCTACACCTTC.

In this sample, this clone turned up once. The chain has TRBV7-9 and TRBJ1-1, with D possibly being TRBD1 (5 bases). Germline CDR1 reads SEHNR; CDR2 reads FQNEAQ (reference sequence). This CDR3 has 14 residues. Trimming took off 3 bases at V and 3 bases at J, with 11 bases between the two ends. Here the CDR3 reads CASSLGPRDTEAFF. The DNA of the CDR3 is TGTGCCAGCAGCTTGGGGCCAAGGGACACTGAAGCTTTCTTT.

The CDR3 DNA is TGTGCCAGCAGCACGGACAGGGGGCGGGATGAAAAACTGTTTTTT. This codes for CASSTDRGRDEKLFF. This chain connects TRBV5-8 to TRBJ1-4; TRBD1 agrees at 11 bases. The germline CDR1 and CDR2 sequences are SGHTS and YDEGEE. V shed 4 bases, J shed 6 bases, and the junction held 5 bases outside the gene matches. The CDR3 is 15 amino acids.

The chain uses TRBV28 and TRBJ1-2; D unclear. CDR3 length equals 14 residues. V gave up 2 bases and J gave up 3 bases, with 10 bases separating them. Germline V CDR1 and CDR2: MDHEN, SYDVKM. The CDR3 coding sequence is TGTGCCAGCAGTTTAGACACGGGGTACTATGGCTACACCTTC. Translated: CASSLDTGYYGYTF.

The rearrangement uses TRBV7-7 and TRBJ2-5, with 7 bases matching TRBD1. The germline gives CDR1 SSHAT, CDR2 FNYEAQ (reference sequence). Germline trimming cut 5 bases from V and 4 bases from J; bases unmatched to any gene: 4. The CDR3 is 13 amino acids. CDR3 in DNA: TGTGCCAGCAGCACCCCAGGGGGAGAGACCCAGTACTTC. Protein product: CASSTPGGETQYF.

This chain links TRBV28 with TRBJ1-5; TRBD1 matches 9 bases. Trimming removed 3 bases from V and 7 bases from J; junction bases left unmatched: 7. The CDR3 runs to 15 residues. CDR1 and CDR2 (germline): MDHEN, SYDVKM. The CDR3 spells CASSLGGTGYQPQHF. The DNA of the CDR3 is TGTGCCAGCAGTTTGGGGGGGACAGGGTACCAGCCCCAGCATTTT.

The chain carries TRBV7-8 and TRBJ2-7; 11 nucleotides line up with TRBD2. The V gene's germline CDR1 is SGHVS and CDR2 FQNEAQ. This CDR3 spans 16 amino acids. J gave up 0 bases and V 4 bases, and 5 bases lay outside the gene matches. For the CDR3, the DNA is TGTGCCAGCAGCTCCCGACTAGCGGGGAGCTCCTACGAGCAGTACTTC. Amino acid sequence: CASSSRLAGSSYEQYF. Drawing the rest from reference TRBV7-8 and TRBJ2-7, the complete variable domain is GAGVSQSPRYKVAKRGQDVALRCDPISGHVSLFWYQQALGQGPEFLTYFQNEAQLDKSGLPSDRFFAERPEGSVSTLKIQRTQQEDSAVYLCASSSRLAGSSYEQYFGPGTRLTVT.

This chain uses TRBV5-1 with TRBJ2-5; the D gene is possibly TRBD2 (7 bases). Per the germline V gene, CDR1 is SGHRS and CDR2 is YFSETQ. CDR3 size: 14 residues. With 4 bases removed from V and 5 bases from J, the gap between germline ends came to 15 bases. The CDR3 DNA follows: TGCGCCAGCAGCATGGGGGGGCTCGGGGAGACCCAGTACTTC. Residues: CASSMGGLGETQYF.

The genes are TRBV29-1 and TRBJ2-1; 12 bases fit TRBD2. V shed 1 base and J 7 bases; nucleotides not matched to a gene: 5. Looked up from germline, CDR1 is SQVTM and CDR2 is ANQGSEA. This CDR3 contains 15 residues. The CDR3 protein is CSVEGLAGGKNEQFF. Here the CDR3 DNA reads TGCAGCGTTGAAGGTCTAGCGGGGGGGAAGAATGAGCAGTTCTTC.

This clone turned up a few times. This sequence joins TRBV7-9 and TRBJ2-5; 8 nucleotides match TRBD1. V dropped 5 bases and J dropped 5; count of bases not matched to a gene: 1. Germline V gene lookup returns CDR1 SEHNR and CDR2 FQNEAQ (reference sequence). The CDR3 totals 12 residues. The CDR3 protein is CASSRQGETQYF. CDR3 DNA: TGTGCCAGCAGCCGACAGGGGGAGACCCAGTACTTC. Complete variable domain (other parts from reference TRBV7-9 and TRBJ2-5): DTGVSQNPRHKITKRGQNVTFRCDPISEHNRLYWYRQTLGQGPEFLTYFQNEAQLEKSRLLSDRFSAERPKGSFSTLEIQRTEQGDSAMYLCASSRQGETQYFGPGTRLLVL.

The chain joins TRBV18 to TRBJ2-7, with 11 nucleotides matching TRBD2. With V trimmed by 3 bases and J by 1 base, 2 bases remained unmatched. The CDR3 length is 15 residues. CDR1 is KGHSH, CDR2 LQKENI, per germline. The CDR3 sequence is CASSPGLAVSYEQYF. For the CDR3, the DNA is TGTGCCAGCTCACCGGGACTAGCGGTTTCCTACGAGCAGTACTTC. The full variable domain, with the rest looked up from reference TRBV18 and TRBJ2-7, is NAGVMQNPRHLVRRRGQEARLRCSPMKGHSHVYWYRQLPEEGLKFMVYLQKENIIDESGMPKERFSAEFPKEGPSILRIQQVVRGDSAAYFCASSPGLAVSYEQYFGPGTRLTVT.

The rearrangement joins TRBV7-9 to TRBJ1-1, with D hard to call. V gave up 2 bases and J gave up 2 bases, with 3 bases separating them. Germline values: CDR1 SEHNR, CDR2 FQNEAQ (reference sequence). The CDR3 is made up of 12 amino acids. The CDR3: CASSLQNTEAFF. Written as DNA, the CDR3 is TGTGCCAGCAGCTTACAAAACACTGAAGCTTTCTTT.

The chain couples TRBV18 to TRBJ1-3; D may be TRBD1 (5 bases). This CDR3 is 17 amino acids long. V was trimmed by 3 bases and J by 0 bases, leaving 15 bases between them. CDR1 KGHSH and CDR2 LQKENI come from the germline V gene. The CDR3 spells CASSPSGVGSSGNTIYF. The CDR3 DNA sequence: TGTGCCAGCTCACCCTCGGGGGTAGGAAGCTCTGGAAACACCATATATTTT.

V is TRBV11-2 and J is TRBJ1-3; TRBD1 is a possible D gene (5 bases). The CDR3 has 15 residues. Germline loops: CDR1 SGHAT, CDR2 FQNNGV. The ends were cut back, 0 bases at V and 4 bases at J, with 10 bases in the middle. The chain's CDR3 is CASSLEGDTGNTIYF. In nucleotides, the CDR3 is TGTGCCAGCAGCTTAGAAGGGGATACGGGAAACACCATATATTTT.

The genes are TRBV11-1 and TRBJ2-7; 11 nucleotides match TRBD1. Losses at the gene ends were 8 bases for V and 4 bases for J; bases not matched to a gene: 7. This CDR3 has 14 amino acids. In germline, CDR1 is SGHAT, CDR2 FQDESV (reference sequence). CDR3 region: CASAKRDRGYEQYF. Written as DNA, the CDR3 is TGTGCCAGCGCTAAGCGGGACAGGGGGTACGAGCAGTACTTC.

The CDR3 bases are TGCGCCAGCAGTGGGGGGTCCCGCACAGATACGCAGTATTTT. Amino acids: CASSGGSRTDTQYF. J is TRBJ2-3 and V is TRBV5-1, with TRBD2 as a possible D gene (6 bases). Trimming stripped 5 bases from V and 1 base from J, with 11 bases between. The CDR3 runs 14 residues. Germline values: CDR1 SGHRS, CDR2 YFSETQ.

CDR3 nucleotide sequence: TGTGCCAGCAGCTCACAGGGGGGCGGCTACACCTTC. Translated: CASSSQGGGYTF. The chain joins TRBV3-1 (or the pseudogene TRBV3-2) to TRBJ1-2; 8 bases agree with TRBD1. The V gene's germline CDR1 is LGHDT and CDR2 YNNKEL (reference sequence). The CDR3 is made up of 12 amino acids. After removal of 5 bases from V and 8 bases from J, the junction contained 4 bases not matched to a gene.

V is TRBV5-1 and J is TRBJ1-6; 9 bases are a match to TRBD1. Germline CDR1 and CDR2: SGHRS and YFSETQ. The CDR3 covers 15 residues. The V gene end was trimmed by 4 bases and the J gene end by 9 bases; junction bases not matched to a gene: 8. The CDR3 is CASSQQGAGGSPLHF. The CDR3 DNA sequence: TGCGCCAGCAGCCAACAGGGGGCTGGTGGTTCACCCCTCCACTTT.

CDR3 sequence reads: CASSLRTVNTGELFF. CDR3 bases: TGTGCCAGCAGTTTAAGGACAGTGAACACCGGGGAGCTGTTTTTT. V usage is TRBV6-5 and J usage is TRBJ2-2; tentative D call: TRBD1 (6 bases). Germline V gene sequence: CDR1 MNHEY, CDR2 SVGAGI. V lost 4 bases, J lost 1 base, and 10 bases lay in between. This CDR3 has 15 amino acids.

V gene TRBV30 combines with J gene TRBJ2-3; tentative D call: TRBD2 (6 bases). This CDR3 has 16 residues. Deletions cut 1 base from V and 0 bases from J, with 14 bases between. Germline loops: CDR1 GTSNPN, CDR2 SVGIG (reference sequence). In nucleotides, the CDR3 is TGTGCCTGGAGTGATCCGATAGCGGCTAGCACAGATACGCAGTATTTT. Translation: CAWSDPIAASTDTQYF. Based on the CDR3 plus reference TRBV30 and TRBJ2-3, the full variable domain is SQTIHQWPATLVQPVGSPLSLECTVEGTSNPNLYWYRQAAGRGLQLLFYSVGIGQISSEVPQNLSASRPQDRQFILSSKKLLLSDSGFYLCAWSDPIAASTDTQYFGPGTRLTVL.

The rearrangement links TRBV5-1 to TRBJ1-1, with TRBD1 identical over 7 bases. This CDR3 has 15 residues. The V gene end was trimmed by 2 bases and the J gene end by 5 bases; junction bases not matched to a gene: 9. The V gene's germline CDR1 is SGHRS and CDR2 YFSETQ. CDR3 sequence: CASSFAPGTETEAFF. For the CDR3, the DNA is TGCGCCAGCAGCTTCGCCCCCGGGACAGAGACTGAAGCTTTCTTT.